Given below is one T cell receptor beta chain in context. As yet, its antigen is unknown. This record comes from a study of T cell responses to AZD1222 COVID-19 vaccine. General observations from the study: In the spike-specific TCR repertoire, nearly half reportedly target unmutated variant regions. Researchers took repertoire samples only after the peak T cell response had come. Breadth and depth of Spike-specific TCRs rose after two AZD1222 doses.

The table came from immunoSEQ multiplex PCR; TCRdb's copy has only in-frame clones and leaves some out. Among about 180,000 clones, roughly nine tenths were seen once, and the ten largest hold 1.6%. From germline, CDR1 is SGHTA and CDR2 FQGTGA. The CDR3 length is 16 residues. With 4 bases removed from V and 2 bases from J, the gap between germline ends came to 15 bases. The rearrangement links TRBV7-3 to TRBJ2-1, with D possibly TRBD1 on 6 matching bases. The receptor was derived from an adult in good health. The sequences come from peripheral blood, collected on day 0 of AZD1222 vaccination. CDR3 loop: CASSSQGPGTYNEQFF. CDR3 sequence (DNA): TGTGCCAGCAGCTCACAGGGTCCGGGGACCTACAATGAGCAGTTCTTC.